This is a list of T cell receptor beta chains from one sample in a study of early T cells in non-severe SARS-CoV-2 infection. TCRdb re-analysed the 5' RACE reads in MiXCR, keeping a single row per CDR3 protein. Of fewer than 65,000 distinct CDR3 sequences in the sample, 7.5% to 10% are singletons; the top ten hold less than 1.5%. The sample taken for sequencing was whole blood. Receptors originate from an adult who was a healthcare worker with PCR-confirmed SARS-CoV-2 infection or an uninfected control (not recorded which). Both conserved end residues are part of each CDR3. Fields, in order: V gene, J gene, CDR3 length, clone size, D gene, CDR3 DNA, CDR3 protein. D genes are given only for firm matches. Some rows have no size entry. The others give once, few or many, or a class for an expanded clone.

TRBV5-1	TRBJ2-5	14	many	TRBD2	TGCGCCAGCAGCTTAGAGGGACTAGGGGAGACCCAGTACTTC	CASSLEGLGETQYF
TRBV9	TRBJ1-2	15	NA	NA	TGTGCCAGCAGCGAGGCCCAGCGGTCAAACTATGGCTACACCTTC	CASSEAQRSNYGYTF
TRBV7-6	TRBJ1-1	15	few	TRBD1	TGTGCCAGCAGCTTACAGGGGGCCTTGAACACTGAAGCTTTCTTT	CASSLQGALNTEAFF
TRBV19	TRBJ2-6	17	few	TRBD1	TGTGCCAGTAGTAGGGACAGGGGGCTGTCTGGGGCCAACGTCCTGACTTTC	CASSRDRGLSGANVLTF
TRBV27	TRBJ1-6	14	few	NA	TGTGCCAGCAGTTTCTCAGCGTCGAATTCACCCCTCCACTTT	CASSFSASNSPLHF
TRBV12-3/TRBV12-4	TRBJ2-6	15	NA	TRBD1	TGTGCCAGCAGTTTCAGGGGGCGTGGGGCCAACGTCCTGACTTTC	CASSFRGRGANVLTF
TRBV18	TRBJ2-3	16	few	TRBD1	TGTGCCAGCTCACCGTCCGGGACAGTAAGGGCAGATACGCAGTATTTT	CASSPSGTVRADTQYF
TRBV6-5	TRBJ2-1	15	few	NA	TGTGCCAGCAGGAGCGGGTCTCAATCGGCCAATGAGCAGTTCTTC	CASRSGSQSANEQFF
TRBV7-9	TRBJ2-5	16	many	NA	TGTGCCAGCAGCCCGATGGCAGGGAATCGCCAAGAGACCCAGTACTTC	CASSPMAGNRQETQYF
TRBV13	TRBJ2-5	13	few	TRBD2	TGTGCCAGCAGCGAAGGGAGGGGAAAGACCCAGTACTTC	CASSEGRGKTQYF
TRBV2	TRBJ1-3	12	many	TRBD1	TGTACGTCGGGACAGGGTTCGAACACCATATATTTT	CTSGQGSNTIYF
TRBV5-6	TRBJ1-2	17	NA	TRBD1	TGTGCCAGCAGCTTTCCGGACAGGGGTCCCTCTAACTATGGCTACACCTTC	CASSFPDRGPSNYGYTF
TRBV5-1	TRBJ1-4	15	many	NA	TGCGCCAGCAGCTTGGTGCCAGGGTCAGGGGAAAAACTGTTTTTT	CASSLVPGSGEKLFF
TRBV12-3/TRBV12-4	TRBJ2-1	16	few	NA	TGTGCCAGCAGTTTAGCACCTTCGACAGGACGCTATGAGCAGTTCTTC	CASSLAPSTGRYEQFF
TRBV2	TRBJ2-2	15	NA	NA	TGTGCCAGCAGTGAAAGAGGGGGAAACACCGGGGAGCTGTTTTTT	CASSERGGNTGELFF
TRBV2	TRBJ1-1	13	few	NA	TGTGCCAGCAAGCTGGATTCGAGCACTGAAGCTTTCTTT	CASKLDSSTEAFF
TRBV6-6	TRBJ1-2	11	NA	NA	TGTGCCAGCAGTTACTCGGACGGCTACACCTTC	CASSYSDGYTF
TRBV4-1	TRBJ2-4	16	NA	NA	TGCGCCAGCAGCCAAGAGAGTACCTTAGCCAAAAACATTCAGTACTTC	CASSQESTLAKNIQYF
TRBV27	TRBJ2-2	14	few	NA	TGTGCCAGCAGTCTCCCGAGTCCCACCGGGGAGCTGTTTTTT	CASSLPSPTGELFF
TRBV5-6	TRBJ2-1	16	NA	TRBD2	TGTGCCAGCAGCTTGGTAGGCGGGGGGAATTACAATGAGCAGTTCTTC	CASSLVGGGNYNEQFF
TRBV20-1	TRBJ1-5	12	many	TRBD1	TGCAGTGCTCGAAGGGGGCTCCAGCCCCAGCATTTT	CSARRGLQPQHF
TRBV12-3/TRBV12-4	TRBJ1-5	14	many	NA	TGTGCCAGCCATAGGCCCCCTGGCAATCAGCCCCAGCATTTT	CASHRPPGNQPQHF
TRBV23-1	TRBJ2-1	15	few	TRBD1	TGCGCCAGCAGCCCCTGGGACAGGGGGCGAAATGAGCAGTTCTTC	CASSPWDRGRNEQFF
TRBV7-2	TRBJ2-1	13	few	NA	TGTGCCAGCAGCGAGAACTACTACAATGAGCAGTTCTTC	CASSENYYNEQFF
TRBV11-2	TRBJ2-5	15	few	NA	TGTGCCAGCAGCCCAAGGTCCGGGCGGTCGCAGACCCAGTACTTC	CASSPRSGRSQTQYF
TRBV27	TRBJ1-4	15	many	TRBD1	TGTGCCAGCAGTCCCGGGACAGGGAAGAATGAAAAACTGTTTTTT	CASSPGTGKNEKLFF
TRBV5-4	TRBJ2-3	17	NA	TRBD2	TGTGCCAGCAGCTTCGGGACTAGCGGGGGGCCCACAGATACGCAGTATTTT	CASSFGTSGGPTDTQYF
TRBV2	TRBJ2-2	15	NA	TRBD2	TGTGCCAGCAAAGAAGCGGGGCCGGCCACCGGGGAGCTGTTTTTT	CASKEAGPATGELFF
TRBV7-3	TRBJ2-1	14	many	TRBD2	TGTGCCAGCAGCTTATCAGGGACTATTGGGGAGCAGTTCTTC	CASSLSGTIGEQFF
TRBV30	TRBJ2-1	11	NA	TRBD1	TGTGCCTCGACAGGGGGCGGTGAGCAGTTCTTC	CASTGGGEQFF
TRBV18	TRBJ2-3	13	few	NA	TGTGCCAGCTTGAGCCGGTTGCAAGATACGCAGTATTTT	CASLSRLQDTQYF
TRBV7-9	TRBJ2-5	14	many	TRBD1	TGTGCCAGCAGCCAGGGACAGGACCAAGAGACCCAGTACTTC	CASSQGQDQETQYF
TRBV5-1	TRBJ1-2	16	few	TRBD1	TGCGCCAGCAGCTTACGAACAGGGGGCGCGGTCGATGGCTACACCTTC	CASSLRTGGAVDGYTF
TRBV14	TRBJ1-1	17	many	TRBD1	TGTGCCAGCAGCCAAGAGAGCTGGGGACAGGGGAACACTGAAGCTTTCTTT	CASSQESWGQGNTEAFF
TRBV11-3	TRBJ2-1	16	NA	NA	TGTGCCAGCAGCTTAGATAGGCAGGGCTCCTACAATGAGCAGTTCTTC	CASSLDRQGSYNEQFF
TRBV2	TRBJ2-5	15	NA	NA	TGTGCCAGCAGTCGGGAGAACGGTAACCAAGAGACCCAGTACTTC	CASSRENGNQETQYF
TRBV20-1	TRBJ2-5	13	many	NA	TGCAGTGCTAGTGAAGGCGACGAAGAGACCCAGTACTTC	CSASEGDEETQYF
TRBV20-1	TRBJ1-2	12	NA	NA	TGCAGTGCTAGATTGACCTACTATGGCTACACCTTC	CSARLTYYGYTF
TRBV6-5	TRBJ1-4	15	many	NA	TGTGCCAGCAGACCGGACCGATCTTATAATGAAAAACTGTTTTTT	CASRPDRSYNEKLFF
TRBV30	TRBJ2-2	14	NA	NA	TGTGCCTCCTCAAACCAGGGGTACACCGGGGAGCTGTTTTTT	CASSNQGYTGELFF
TRBV20-1	TRBJ1-5	16	NA	NA	TGCAGTGCAAGGGACGGGGGGATATATAGCAATCAGCCCCAGCATTTT	CSARDGGIYSNQPQHF
TRBV18	TRBJ1-1	13	many	NA	TGTGCCAGCTCCCTCGTCCTCAACACTGAAGCTTTCTTT	CASSLVLNTEAFF
TRBV7-3	TRBJ2-5	13	many	NA	TGTGCCAGCAGCCGAGACCCCCAAGAGACCCAGTACTTC	CASSRDPQETQYF